The 17 T cell receptor beta chains in this list originate from one sample, sequenced in a study of cytomegalovirus exposure and HLA in healthy donors. Measured with immunoSEQ multiplex PCR; TCRdb has only the in-frame clones, and not every one. In the table there are around 120,000 clones, 88% of which are singletons. The sequencing sample was made of PBMCs. The origin of the receptors is a woman aged 18-29 years in good health and CMV-seropositive.

This clone appeared once. J is TRBJ2-5 and V is TRBV7-9, with 11 bases identical to TRBD2. V lost 3 bases to trimming and J lost 4 bases; unmatched junction nucleotides: 4. Per the germline V gene, CDR1 is SEHNR and CDR2 is FQNEAQ (reference sequence). The CDR3 runs 15 residues. The CDR3 sequence is CASSLTSGVRETQYF. CDR3 sequence (DNA): TGTGCCAGCAGCTTGACTAGCGGGGTTCGAGAGACCCAGTACTTC.

This sequence joins TRBV7-9 and TRBJ1-1, with a possible D match to TRBD1 (5 bases). The CDR3 contains 15 residues. V shed 2 bases and J shed 8 bases, with 18 bases lying between them. Germline assignment: CDR1 SEHNR and CDR2 FQNEAQ (reference sequence). The CDR3, as DNA: TGTGCCAGCAGCTTAAAGGGGTTCCGGATGGGCGAAGCTTTCTTT. Residues: CASSLKGFRMGEAFF.

The chain combines TRBV6-6 with TRBJ1-4; a weak D match, TRBD1 (5 bases). Deletions cut 6 bases from V and 7 bases from J, with 15 bases between. The CDR3 covers 14 residues. Germline V lookup: CDR1 MNHNY, CDR2 SVGAGI (reference sequence). CDR3 protein: CASRREAGGEKLFF. The CDR3 bases are TGTGCCAGCAGGAGGGAGGCCGGGGGTGAAAAACTGTTTTTT.

V and J are TRBV7-2 and TRBJ1-1, with D unclear. The ends were cut back, 5 bases at V and 0 bases at J, with 7 bases in the middle. CDR1 is SGHTA and CDR2 is FQGNSA in the germline V gene. There are 13 residues in the CDR3. CDR3 residues: CASSPRVNTEAFF. As DNA, the CDR3 is TGTGCCAGCAGCCCTAGAGTGAACACTGAAGCTTTCTTT.

V gene TRBV5-1 combines with J gene TRBJ2-7, with D tentatively TRBD1 (5 bases). Germline-derived CDR1 and CDR2 are SGHRS and YFSETQ. The CDR3 runs to 16 residues. The V end lost 5 bases, the J end lost 2 bases, and 20 bases lay between the germline ends. CDR3 protein: CASRRLSEGETYEQYF. Written as DNA, the CDR3 is TGCGCCAGCAGACGACTGTCTGAAGGGGAAACCTACGAGCAGTACTTC.

The chain couples TRBV5-6 to TRBJ2-1; possible D gene TRBD2, 6 bases. CDR3 length: 13 residues. The germline V and J ends were trimmed by 2 bases and 8 bases, with 11 bases remaining between them. Germline lookup yields CDR1 SGHDT and CDR2 YYEEEE. The CDR3 nucleotides read TGTGCCAGCAGCTTTCGGGGCGGGGATGAGCAGTTCTTC. This codes for CASSFRGGDEQFF.

V usage is TRBV19 and J usage is TRBJ2-1; TRBD1 aligns across 7 bases. The junction had 7 bases not matched to a gene; V was cut back by 6 bases and J by 2 bases. The CDR3 covers 15 residues. The germline V gene has CDR1 LNHDA and CDR2 SQIVND (reference sequence). The CDR3 DNA is TGTGCCAGTAGCACGACAGGGATCCCCTACAATGAGCAGTTCTTC. Amino acids: CASSTTGIPYNEQFF.

This chain links TRBV6-1 with TRBJ2-3, with a tentative D call TRBD2 (6 bases). Germline CDR1 MNHNS, CDR2 SASEGT. V was cut by 0 bases and J by 0 bases, with 7 bases left in between. This CDR3 has 15 residues. CDR3 sequence (DNA): TGTGCCAGCAGTGAAGCCCGGGGGAGCACAGATACGCAGTATTTT. Translation gives CASSEARGSTDTQYF.

The chain couples TRBV19 to TRBJ1-2; perhaps TRBD1 as D (5 bases). This CDR3 contains 14 residues. Germline CDR1 is LNHDA and CDR2 is SQIVND (reference sequence). V was cut by 6 bases and J by 5 bases, with 16 bases left in between. CDR3 in amino acids: CASSPLGGEYGYTF. In nucleotides, the CDR3 is TGTGCCAGTAGCCCATTGGGGGGAGAATATGGCTACACCTTC.

This clone is a singleton in its sample. The chain uses TRBV30 and TRBJ2-7, with TRBD2 matching over 7 bases. V was pared by 0 bases and J by 7 bases, with 3 bases of the junction left unmatched. The CDR3 has 12 amino acids. Germline V gene lookup returns CDR1 GTSNPN and CDR2 SVGIG (reference sequence). The chain's CDR3 is CAWSVGGREQYF. The DNA for the CDR3 is TGTGCCTGGAGTGTAGGCGGGAGAGAGCAGTACTTC.

This rearrangement joins TRBV7-9 to TRBJ2-1; 10 bases map to TRBD1. The V gene's germline CDR1 is SEHNR and CDR2 FQNEAQ (reference sequence). With 5 bases clipped from V and 5 bases from J, the junction kept 6 bases outside the gene matches. The CDR3 totals 15 residues. This CDR3 is CASSEGQGPDNEQFF. CDR3 DNA sequence: TGTGCCAGCAGCGAGGGACAGGGGCCGGACAATGAGCAGTTCTTC.

This clone is a singleton in its sample. This chain connects TRBV19 to TRBJ1-1; D gene uncertain. The CDR3 is made up of 13 amino acids. CDR1 is LNHDA, CDR2 SQIVND, per germline (reference sequence). V was clipped by 5 bases and J by 3 bases, with 10 bases between them. CDR3 amino acids: CASSPTRDTEAFF. Written as DNA, the CDR3 is TGTGCCAGTAGTCCGACGAGGGACACTGAAGCTTTCTTT.

This clone came up a few times. The chain combines TRBV6-5 with TRBJ1-5, with D perhaps matching TRBD1 (5 bases). The CDR3 sequence is 15 residues long. The germline CDR1 and CDR2 sequences are MNHEY and SVGAGI. V shed 6 bases and J shed 0 bases, with 12 bases lying between them. CDR3 protein: CASRAGPYSNQPQHF. The CDR3 nucleotides read TGTGCCAGCAGGGCGGGACCGTATAGCAATCAGCCCCAGCATTTT.

The genes are TRBV11-2 and TRBJ2-7, with D maybe TRBD2 (7 bases). Trimming cost V 5 bases and J 6 bases, with 11 bases left between them. The CDR3 runs to 12 residues. Germline assignment: CDR1 SGHAT and CDR2 FQNNGV. Here the CDR3 reads CASSGGAGEQYF. The CDR3 nucleotides are TGTGCCAGCAGCGGGGGGGCCGGCGAGCAGTACTTC.

This chain uses TRBV2 with TRBJ1-4; weak D call: TRBD1 (5 bases). CDR1 and CDR2 from the germline V gene are SNHLY and FYNNEI. The CDR3 contains 14 residues. V shed 5 bases and J shed 4 bases, with 11 bases lying between them. CDR3 sequence: CASSRGQFNEKLFF. The CDR3 DNA reads TGTGCCAGCAGTAGGGGTCAGTTTAATGAAAAACTGTTTTTT.

V usage is TRBV5-6 and J usage is TRBJ1-2; the D gene is possibly TRBD1 (5 bases). The CDR3 totals 14 residues. The V gene's germline CDR1 is SGHDT and CDR2 YYEEEE. Deletions cut 0 bases from V and 4 bases from J, with 10 bases between. CDR3 amino acids: CASSLDGDFYGYTF. The CDR3 nucleotides read TGTGCCAGCAGCTTGGATGGGGACTTCTATGGCTACACCTTC.

This chain connects TRBV5-8 to TRBJ2-2; 8 nucleotides match TRBD1. Trimming cost V 3 bases and J 5 bases; bases outside gene matches: 6. The CDR3 is 15 amino acids. Germline lookup yields CDR1 SGHTS and CDR2 YDEGEE. In DNA, the CDR3 is TGTGCCAGCAGCTCCAGGGGGCGCCTAACCGGGGAGCTGTTTTTT. Protein: CASSSRGRLTGELFF.